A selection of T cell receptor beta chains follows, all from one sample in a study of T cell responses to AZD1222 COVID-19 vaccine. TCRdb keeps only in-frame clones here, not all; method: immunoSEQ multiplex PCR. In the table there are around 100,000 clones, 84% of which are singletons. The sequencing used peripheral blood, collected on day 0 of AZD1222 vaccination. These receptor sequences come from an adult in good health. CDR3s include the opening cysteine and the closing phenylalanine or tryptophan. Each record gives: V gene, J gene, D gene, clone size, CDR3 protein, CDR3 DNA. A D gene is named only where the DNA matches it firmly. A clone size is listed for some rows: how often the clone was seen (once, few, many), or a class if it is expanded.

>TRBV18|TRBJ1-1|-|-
CASSSGGFSGLEAFF
TGTGCCAGCTCATCGGGGGGATTCTCGGGCCTTGAAGCTTTCTTT
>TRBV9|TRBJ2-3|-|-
CASSPRGSGSTDTQYF
TGTGCCAGCAGCCCCCGTGGAAGTGGTAGCACAGATACGCAGTATTTT
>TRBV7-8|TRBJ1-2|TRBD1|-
CASSVARGRGYGYTF
TGTGCCAGCAGCGTTGCCAGGGGGCGAGGCTATGGCTACACCTTC
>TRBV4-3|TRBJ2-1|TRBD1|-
CASSHVTTGGEQFF
TGCGCCAGCAGCCATGTTACGACAGGGGGGGAGCAGTTCTTC
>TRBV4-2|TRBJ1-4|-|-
CASSQESHEKLFF
TGTGCCAGCAGCCAGGAATCGCACGAAAAACTGTTTTTT
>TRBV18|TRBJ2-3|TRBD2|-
CASSPPLAGEDTQYF
TGTGCCAGCTCACCACCATTAGCGGGAGAAGATACGCAGTATTTT
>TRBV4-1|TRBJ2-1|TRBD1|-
CASSQRFTTGVNEQFF
TGCGCCAGCAGCCAACGTTTCACGACAGGGGTCAATGAGCAGTTCTTC
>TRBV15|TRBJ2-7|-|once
CATSRDRGRGYEQYF
TGTGCCACCAGCAGAGATCGGGGCAGGGGATACGAGCAGTACTTC
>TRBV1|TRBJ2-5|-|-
CTSSRPTGETQYF
TGCACCAGCAGCCGTCCAACGGGGGAGACCCAGTACTTC
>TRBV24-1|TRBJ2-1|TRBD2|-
CATSDLGLGASGGNEQFF
TGTGCCACCAGTGATTTGGGCTTAGGGGCTAGCGGAGGGAATGAGCAGTTCTTC
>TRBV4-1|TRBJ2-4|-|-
CASSLRGGENIQYF
TGCGCCAGCAGCCTCAGGGGTGGCGAAAACATTCAGTACTTC
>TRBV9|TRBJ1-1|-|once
CASRSQGNTEAFF
TGTGCCAGCAGATCGCAGGGGAACACTGAAGCTTTCTTT
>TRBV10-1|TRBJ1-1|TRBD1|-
CASTLRGKDRGRTEAFF
TGCGCCAGCACCCTAAGGGGGAAAGACAGGGGAAGGACTGAAGCTTTCTTT
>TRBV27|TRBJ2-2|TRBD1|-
CASRRQGTNTGELFF
TGTGCCAGCAGGCGACAGGGAACGAACACCGGGGAGCTGTTTTTT
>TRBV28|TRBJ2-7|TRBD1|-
CASNPSGQGLGVHF
TGTGCCAGCAACCCCTCGGGACAGGGGCTTGGGGTGCACTTC
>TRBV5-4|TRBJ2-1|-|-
CASSLVGYNEQFF
TGTGCCAGCAGCTTGGTGGGGTACAATGAGCAGTTCTTC
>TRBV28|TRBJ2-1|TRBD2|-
CASSLRGEGPEGFF
TGTGCCAGCAGTTTACGGGGGGAGGGGCCCGAGGGGTTCTTC
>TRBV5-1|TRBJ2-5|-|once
CASSSAGFQETQYF
TGCGCCAGCAGCTCAGCGGGTTTCCAAGAGACCCAGTACTTC
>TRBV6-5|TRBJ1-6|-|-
CASSYSAGSINSPLHF
TGTGCCAGCAGTTACTCCGCCGGTAGCATTAATTCACCCCTCCACTTT
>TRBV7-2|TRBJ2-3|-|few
CASSPGGRGWTDTQYF
TGTGCCAGCAGTCCCGGGGGAAGAGGGTGGACAGATACGCAGTATTTT
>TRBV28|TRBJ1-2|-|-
CASSPDRRGGGYGYTF
TGTGCCAGCAGTCCGGACAGACGGGGTGGGGGCTATGGCTACACCTTC
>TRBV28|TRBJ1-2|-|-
CASSSVTNYGYTF
TGTGCCAGCAGTTCAGTCACTAACTATGGCTACACCTTC
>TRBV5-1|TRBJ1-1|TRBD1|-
CASSYRGLRDTEAFF
TGCGCCAGCAGCTACAGGGGGCTAAGGGACACTGAAGCTTTCTTT